This note documents a single TCR beta chain sequence. The antigen is undetermined. The sample originates from a study of graft-versus-host responses after intestinal transplantation. Study background: Isolated intestinal, liver-intestinal, or multivisceral transplants were what recipients had.

Sequencing was performed with immunoSEQ multiplex PCR; in TCRdb, only in-frame clones are kept and a portion is missing. The sample has 80,000 to 100,000 clones, less than 95% seen once. Findings and limits, study-wide: Those patients showing graft-donor T cell macrochimerism displayed high graft-versus-host to host-versus-graft clonal ratios in allografts. Investigators detected GvH clones in recipient marrow, with some emerging earlier in ileum or blood.

This CDR3 comprises 18 residues. J was trimmed by 5 bases and V by 4 bases; bases with no gene match: 13. Germline lookup yields CDR1 MGHRA and CDR2 YSYEKL. Sequenced material: unstimulated CD8+ T cells sorted from spleen or lymph node cells, taken before transplant. The receptor was isolated from a human donor who was the organ donor for an intestinal transplant. The chain employs TRBV4-1 and TRBJ2-7, with 14 nucleotides matching TRBD2. The CDR3 nucleotides are TGCGCCAGCAGCCTTATCCCGGGGACTAGCGGGAGTTCTGACGAGCAGTACTTC. This codes for CASSLIPGTSGSSDEQYF.